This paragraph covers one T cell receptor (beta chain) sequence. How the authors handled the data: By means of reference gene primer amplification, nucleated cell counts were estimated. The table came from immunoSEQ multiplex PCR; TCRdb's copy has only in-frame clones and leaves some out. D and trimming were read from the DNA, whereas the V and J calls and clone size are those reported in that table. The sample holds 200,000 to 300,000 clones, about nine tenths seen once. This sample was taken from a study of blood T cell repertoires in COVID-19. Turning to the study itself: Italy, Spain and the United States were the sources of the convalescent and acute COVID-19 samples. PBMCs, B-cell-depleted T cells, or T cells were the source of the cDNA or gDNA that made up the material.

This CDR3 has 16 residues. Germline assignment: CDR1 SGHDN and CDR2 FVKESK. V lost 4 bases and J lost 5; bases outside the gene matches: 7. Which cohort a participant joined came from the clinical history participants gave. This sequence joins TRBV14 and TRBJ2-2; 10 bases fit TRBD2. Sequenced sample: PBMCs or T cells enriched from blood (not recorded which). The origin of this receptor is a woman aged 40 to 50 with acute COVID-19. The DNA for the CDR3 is TGTGCCAGCAGCCCTAGACTAGCGGGCTGGACCGGGGAGCTGTTTTTT. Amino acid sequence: CASSPRLAGWTGELFF.